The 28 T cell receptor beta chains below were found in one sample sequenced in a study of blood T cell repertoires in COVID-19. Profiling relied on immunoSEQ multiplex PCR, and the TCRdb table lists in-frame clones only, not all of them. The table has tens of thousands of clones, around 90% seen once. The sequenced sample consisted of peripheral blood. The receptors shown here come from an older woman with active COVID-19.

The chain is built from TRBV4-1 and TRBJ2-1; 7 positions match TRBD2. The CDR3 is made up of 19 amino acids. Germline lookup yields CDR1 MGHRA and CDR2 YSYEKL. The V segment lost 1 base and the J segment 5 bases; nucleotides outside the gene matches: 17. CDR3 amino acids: CASSQVAPAGLVTDNEQFF. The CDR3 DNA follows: TGCGCCAGCAGCCAAGTTGCCCCCGCCGGACTAGTTACAGACAATGAGCAGTTCTTC.

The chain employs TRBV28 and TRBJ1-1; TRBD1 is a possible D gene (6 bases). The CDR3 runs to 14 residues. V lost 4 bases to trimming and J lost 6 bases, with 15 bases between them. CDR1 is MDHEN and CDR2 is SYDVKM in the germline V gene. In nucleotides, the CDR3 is TGTGCCAGCAGTTATACCAGGGGAGCGGCTGAAGCTTTCTTT. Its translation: CASSYTRGAAEAFF.

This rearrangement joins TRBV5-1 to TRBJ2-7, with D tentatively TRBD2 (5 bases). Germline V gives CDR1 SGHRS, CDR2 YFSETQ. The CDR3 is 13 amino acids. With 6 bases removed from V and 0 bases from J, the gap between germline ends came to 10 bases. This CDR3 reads CASNDGLSYEQYF. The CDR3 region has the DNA TGCGCCAGCAATGACGGACTCTCCTACGAGCAGTACTTC.

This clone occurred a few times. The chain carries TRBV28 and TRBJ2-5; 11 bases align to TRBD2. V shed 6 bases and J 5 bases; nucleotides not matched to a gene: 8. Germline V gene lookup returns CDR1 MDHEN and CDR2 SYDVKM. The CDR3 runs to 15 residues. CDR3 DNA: TGTGCCAGCAGGGCACGACTAGCGGGATGGGAGACCCAGTACTTC. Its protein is CASRARLAGWETQYF.

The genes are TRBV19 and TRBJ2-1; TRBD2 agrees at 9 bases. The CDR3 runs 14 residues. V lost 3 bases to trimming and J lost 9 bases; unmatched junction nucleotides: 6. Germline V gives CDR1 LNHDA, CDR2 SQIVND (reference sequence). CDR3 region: CASSMAGGHGEQFF. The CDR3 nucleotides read TGTGCCAGTAGTATGGCGGGAGGGCATGGTGAGCAGTTCTTC.

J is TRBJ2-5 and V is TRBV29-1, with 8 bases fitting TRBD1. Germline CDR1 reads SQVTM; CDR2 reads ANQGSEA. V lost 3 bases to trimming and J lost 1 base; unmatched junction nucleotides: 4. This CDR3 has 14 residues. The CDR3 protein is CSVETGVAQETQYF. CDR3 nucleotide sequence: TGCAGCGTTGAGACAGGGGTGGCCCAAGAGACCCAGTACTTC.

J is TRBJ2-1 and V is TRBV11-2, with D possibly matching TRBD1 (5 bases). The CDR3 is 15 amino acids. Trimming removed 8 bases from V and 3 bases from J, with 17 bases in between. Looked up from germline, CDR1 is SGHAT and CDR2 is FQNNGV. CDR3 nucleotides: TGTGCCAGCCACCGTTCGGCAGGGTTCTACAATGAGCAGTTCTTC. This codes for CASHRSAGFYNEQFF.

The CDR3 nucleotides are TGCGCCAGCAGCTTGGCCGGGACTAGTACAGCTTTCTTT. Protein sequence: CASSLAGTSTAFF. The chain uses TRBV5-1 and TRBJ1-1; TRBD1 is a possible D gene (5 bases). The germline CDR1 and CDR2 sequences are SGHRS and YFSETQ. Trimming left V 0 bases short and J 10 bases short, with 13 bases between. CDR3 length: 13 residues.

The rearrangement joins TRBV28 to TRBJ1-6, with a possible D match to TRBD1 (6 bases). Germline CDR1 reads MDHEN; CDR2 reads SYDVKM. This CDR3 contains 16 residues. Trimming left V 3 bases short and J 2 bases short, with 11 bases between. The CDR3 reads CASSFVGGAYNSPLHF. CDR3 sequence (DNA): TGTGCCAGCAGTTTTGTAGGGGGGGCCTATAATTCACCCCTCCACTTT.

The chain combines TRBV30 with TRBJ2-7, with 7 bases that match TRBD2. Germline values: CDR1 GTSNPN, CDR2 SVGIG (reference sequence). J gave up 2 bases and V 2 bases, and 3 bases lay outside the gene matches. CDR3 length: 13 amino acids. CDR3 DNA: TGTGCCTGGAGTCGCGGGAGAACCTACGAGCAGTACTTC. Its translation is CAWSRGRTYEQYF.

The CDR3 reads CASRPGGNEQYF. The CDR3 nucleotides are TGCGCCAGCAGACCAGGGGGCAACGAGCAGTACTTC. J is TRBJ2-7 and V is TRBV10-2, with 8 nucleotides matching TRBD1. The CDR3 covers 12 residues. Trimming at V came to 6 bases and at J to 5 bases, leaving 3 bases not matched to a gene. CDR1 and CDR2 (germline): WSHSY, SAAADI.

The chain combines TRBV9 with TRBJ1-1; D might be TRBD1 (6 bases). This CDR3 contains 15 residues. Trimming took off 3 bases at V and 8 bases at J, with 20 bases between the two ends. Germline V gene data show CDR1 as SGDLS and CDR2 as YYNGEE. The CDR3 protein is CASSEGPTGLSEAFF. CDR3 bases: TGTGCCAGCAGCGAGGGTCCAACAGGGTTATCGGAAGCTTTCTTT.

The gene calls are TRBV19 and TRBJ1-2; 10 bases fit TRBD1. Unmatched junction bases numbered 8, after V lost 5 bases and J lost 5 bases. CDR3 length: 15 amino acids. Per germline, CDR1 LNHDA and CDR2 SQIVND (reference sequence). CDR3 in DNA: TGTGCCAGTAGTGCAGGACAGGGGGACGGGTATGGCTACACCTTC. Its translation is CASSAGQGDGYGYTF.

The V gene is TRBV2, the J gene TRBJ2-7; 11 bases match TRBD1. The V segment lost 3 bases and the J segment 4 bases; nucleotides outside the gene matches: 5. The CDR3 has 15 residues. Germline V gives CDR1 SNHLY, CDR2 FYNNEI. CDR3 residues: CASSEWDRGEYEQYF. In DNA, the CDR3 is TGTGCCAGCAGTGAGTGGGACAGGGGGGAGTACGAGCAGTACTTC.

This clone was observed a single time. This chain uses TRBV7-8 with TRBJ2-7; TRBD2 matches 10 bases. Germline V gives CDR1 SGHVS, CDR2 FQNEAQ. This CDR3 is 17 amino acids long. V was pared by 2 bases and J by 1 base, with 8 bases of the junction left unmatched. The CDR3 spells CASSLSRLAGISYEQYF. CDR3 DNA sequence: TGTGCCAGCAGCTTATCCCGACTAGCGGGTATATCCTACGAGCAGTACTTC.

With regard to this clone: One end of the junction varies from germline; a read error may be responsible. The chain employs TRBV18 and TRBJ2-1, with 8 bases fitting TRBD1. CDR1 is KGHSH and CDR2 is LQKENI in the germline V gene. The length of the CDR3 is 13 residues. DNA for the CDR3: TGTGCCAGTTACGACACAGGGGGGAATTTTAGGATCTTC. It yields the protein CASYDTGGNFRIF.

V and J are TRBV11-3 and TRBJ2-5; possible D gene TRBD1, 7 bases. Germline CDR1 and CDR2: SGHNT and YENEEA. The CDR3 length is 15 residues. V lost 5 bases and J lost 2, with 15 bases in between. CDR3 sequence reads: CASSRGTAQQETQYF. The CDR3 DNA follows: TGTGCCAGCAGCCGGGGGACAGCGCAACAAGAGACCCAGTACTTC.

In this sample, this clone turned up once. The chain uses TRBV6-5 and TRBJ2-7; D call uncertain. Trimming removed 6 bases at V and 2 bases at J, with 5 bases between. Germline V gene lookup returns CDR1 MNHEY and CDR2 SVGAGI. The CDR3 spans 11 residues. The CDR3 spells CASRLAYEQYF. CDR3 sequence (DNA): TGTGCCAGCAGACTCGCCTACGAGCAGTACTTC.

CDR3 sequence reads: CASSPSSGRQTGELFF. Here the CDR3 DNA reads TGCGCCAGCAGCCCCTCTAGCGGGAGGCAAACCGGGGAGCTGTTTTTT. This chain uses TRBV4-1 with TRBJ2-2; 11 bases line up with TRBD2. The J segment lost 5 bases and the V segment lost 4 bases, leaving 6 bases of the junction unmatched. The CDR3 sequence is 16 residues long. Per germline, CDR1 MGHRA and CDR2 YSYEKL.

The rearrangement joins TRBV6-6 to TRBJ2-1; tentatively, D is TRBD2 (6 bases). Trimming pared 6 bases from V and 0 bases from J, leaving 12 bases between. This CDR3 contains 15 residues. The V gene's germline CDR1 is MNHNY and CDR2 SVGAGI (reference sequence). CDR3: CASRRAGRSYNEQFF. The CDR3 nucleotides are TGTGCCAGCAGAAGGGCGGGGCGCTCCTACAATGAGCAGTTCTTC.

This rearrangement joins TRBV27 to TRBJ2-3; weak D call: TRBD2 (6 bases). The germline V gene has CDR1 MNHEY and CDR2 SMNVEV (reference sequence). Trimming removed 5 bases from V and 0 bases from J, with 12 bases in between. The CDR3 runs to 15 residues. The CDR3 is CASSPGTLSTDTQYF. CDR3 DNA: TGTGCCAGCAGTCCCGGGACTCTTAGCACAGATACGCAGTATTTT.

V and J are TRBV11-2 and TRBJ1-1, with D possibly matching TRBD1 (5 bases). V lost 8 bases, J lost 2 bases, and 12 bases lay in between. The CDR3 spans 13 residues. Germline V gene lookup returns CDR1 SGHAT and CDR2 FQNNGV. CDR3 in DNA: TGTGCCAGCGGTAGGGGCTATAACACTGAAGCTTTCTTT. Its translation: CASGRGYNTEAFF.

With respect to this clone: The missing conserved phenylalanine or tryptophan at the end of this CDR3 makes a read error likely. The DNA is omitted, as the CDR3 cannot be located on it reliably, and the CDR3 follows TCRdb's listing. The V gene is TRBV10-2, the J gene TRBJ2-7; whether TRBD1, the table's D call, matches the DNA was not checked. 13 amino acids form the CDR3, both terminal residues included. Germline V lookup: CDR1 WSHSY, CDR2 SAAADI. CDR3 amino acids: CASSESTWTGSEL.

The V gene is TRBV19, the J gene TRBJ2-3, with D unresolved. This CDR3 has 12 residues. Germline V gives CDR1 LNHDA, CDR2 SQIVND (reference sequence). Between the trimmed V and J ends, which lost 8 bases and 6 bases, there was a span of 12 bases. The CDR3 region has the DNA TGTGCCAGTTCCGACTGGGTTGATACGCAGTATTTT. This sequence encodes CASSDWVDTQYF.

CDR3 sequence (DNA): TGTGCCAGCAGCTTGGGGACAGGGGGCTTAGGGGAGCAGTTCTTC. It encodes CASSLGTGGLGEQFF. The V gene is TRBV7-3, the J gene TRBJ2-1; 12 bases match TRBD1. V was pared by 3 bases and J by 10 bases, with 7 bases of the junction left unmatched. This CDR3 is 15 amino acids long. The germline V gene has CDR1 SGHTA and CDR2 FQGTGA. Combining the CDR3 with reference TRBV7-3 and TRBJ2-1 gives the whole variable domain GAGVSQTPSNKVTEKGKYVELRCDPISGHTALYWYRQSLGQGPEFLIYFQGTGAADDSGLPNDRFFAVRPEGSVSTLKIQRTERGDSAVYLCASSLGTGGLGEQFFGPGTRLTVL.

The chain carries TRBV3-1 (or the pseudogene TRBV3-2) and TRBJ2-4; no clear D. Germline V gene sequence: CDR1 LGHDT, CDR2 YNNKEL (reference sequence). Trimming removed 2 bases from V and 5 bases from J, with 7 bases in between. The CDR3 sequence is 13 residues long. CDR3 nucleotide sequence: TGTGCCAGCAGCCAACTCTCCCAAAACATTCAGTACTTC. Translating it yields CASSQLSQNIQYF.

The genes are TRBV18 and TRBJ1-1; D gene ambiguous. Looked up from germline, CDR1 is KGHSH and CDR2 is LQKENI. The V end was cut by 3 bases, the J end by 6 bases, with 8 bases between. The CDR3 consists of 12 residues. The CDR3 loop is CASSPGAPEAFF. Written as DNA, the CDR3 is TGTGCCAGCTCACCGGGCGCTCCTGAAGCTTTCTTT. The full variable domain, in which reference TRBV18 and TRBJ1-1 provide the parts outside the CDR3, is NAGVMQNPRHLVRRRGQEARLRCSPMKGHSHVYWYRQLPEEGLKFMVYLQKENIIDESGMPKERFSAEFPKEGPSILRIQQVVRGDSAAYFCASSPGAPEAFFGQGTRLTVV.

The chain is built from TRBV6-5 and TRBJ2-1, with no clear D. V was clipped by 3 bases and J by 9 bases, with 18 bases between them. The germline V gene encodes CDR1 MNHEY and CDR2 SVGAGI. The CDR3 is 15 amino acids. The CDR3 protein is CASSYEFRSAGEQFF. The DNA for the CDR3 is TGTGCCAGCAGTTATGAATTTCGGTCCGCAGGTGAGCAGTTCTTC.